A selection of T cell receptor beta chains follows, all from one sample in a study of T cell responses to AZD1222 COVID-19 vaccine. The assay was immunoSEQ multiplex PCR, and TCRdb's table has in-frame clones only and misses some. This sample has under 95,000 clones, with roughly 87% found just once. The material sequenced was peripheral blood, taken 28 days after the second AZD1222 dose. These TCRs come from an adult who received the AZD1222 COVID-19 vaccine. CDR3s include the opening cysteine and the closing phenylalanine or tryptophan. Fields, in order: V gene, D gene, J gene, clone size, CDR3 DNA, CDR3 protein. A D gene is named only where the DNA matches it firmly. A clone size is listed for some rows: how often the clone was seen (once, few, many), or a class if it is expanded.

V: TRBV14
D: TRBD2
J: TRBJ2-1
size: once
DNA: TGTGCCAGCAGCGGACGTCTAGCGGGGGGGCGCAATGAGCAGTTCTTC
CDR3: CASSGRLAGGRNEQFF

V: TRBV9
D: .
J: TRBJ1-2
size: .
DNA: TGTGCCAGCAGCTCCGATGGGTATTCCGGCTATGGCTACACCTTC
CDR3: CASSSDGYSGYGYTF

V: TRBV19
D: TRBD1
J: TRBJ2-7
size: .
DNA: TGTGCCAGTAGTCCGTTGGGACAGGGGGCTTTGTACGAGCAGTACTTC
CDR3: CASSPLGQGALYEQYF

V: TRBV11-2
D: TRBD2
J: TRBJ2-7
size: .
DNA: TGTGCCAGCAGCTTAGTTGCTAGCGGCCACGAGCAGTACTTC
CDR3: CASSLVASGHEQYF

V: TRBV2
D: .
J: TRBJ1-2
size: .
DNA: TGTGCCAGCAGTTCAATCCAGGGGCGGGAGGGCTACACCTTC
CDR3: CASSSIQGREGYTF

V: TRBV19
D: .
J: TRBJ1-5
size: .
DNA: TGTGCCAGTAGGCAGACCGAGCCGTATCAGCCCCAGCATTTT
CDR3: CASRQTEPYQPQHF

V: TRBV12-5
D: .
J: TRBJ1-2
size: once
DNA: TGTGCTAGTGGTTTGGCCACCACAGAGCAGGGGAACTATGGCTACACCTTC
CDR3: CASGLATTEQGNYGYTF

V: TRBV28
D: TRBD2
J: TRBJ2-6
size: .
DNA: TGTGCCAGCGGCTTCCGTTGGGGGGAGGGACCCTCTGGGGCCAACGTCCTGACTTTC
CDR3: CASGFRWGEGPSGANVLTF

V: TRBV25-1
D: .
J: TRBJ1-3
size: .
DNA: TGTGCCAGCAGTCTCACAGGGTCGGCTGGAAACACCATATATTTT
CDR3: CASSLTGSAGNTIYF

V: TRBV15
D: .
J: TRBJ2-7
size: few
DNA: TGTGCCACCAGCAGAGCTGACAGTTCGGGCGAGCAGTACTTC
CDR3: CATSRADSSGEQYF

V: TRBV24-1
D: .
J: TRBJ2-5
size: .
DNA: TGTGCCACCAGTGATCTGACGGACCCTGCCCTCCAAGAGACCCAGTACTTC
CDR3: CATSDLTDPALQETQYF

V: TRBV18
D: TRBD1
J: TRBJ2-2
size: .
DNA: TGTGCCAGCTCACCCAGGACAGGTGTGAGCACCGGGGAGCTGTTTTTT
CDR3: CASSPRTGVSTGELFF

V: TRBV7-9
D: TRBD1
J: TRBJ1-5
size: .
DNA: TGTGCCAGCAGCTCCGACAGGGGGGCGAGTTATAGCAATCAGCCCCAGCATTTT
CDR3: CASSSDRGASYSNQPQHF

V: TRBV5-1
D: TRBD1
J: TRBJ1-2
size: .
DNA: TGCGCCAGCAGCCCGGGACAGGGTGACTATGGCTACACCTTC
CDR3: CASSPGQGDYGYTF

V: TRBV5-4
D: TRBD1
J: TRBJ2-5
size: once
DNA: TGTGCCAGTACCGGACAGGGTCTCCAAGAGACCCAGTACTTC
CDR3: CASTGQGLQETQYF

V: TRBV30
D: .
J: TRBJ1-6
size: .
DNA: TGTGCCTGGAGCGCAGACATCGACTCACCCCTCCACTTT
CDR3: CAWSADIDSPLHF

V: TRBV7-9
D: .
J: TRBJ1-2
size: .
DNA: TGTGCCAGCATCCTCTCTAACGGGGACTATGGCTACACCTTC
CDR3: CASILSNGDYGYTF

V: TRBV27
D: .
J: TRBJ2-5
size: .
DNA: TGTGCCAGCAGTTTATCGGGGCTGATCCAAGAGACCCAGTACTTC
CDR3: CASSLSGLIQETQYF

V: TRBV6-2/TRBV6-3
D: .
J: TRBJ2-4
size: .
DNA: TGTGCCAGCAGTTTCCGGGGAGAAGCCAAAAACATTCAGTACTTC
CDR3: CASSFRGEAKNIQYF

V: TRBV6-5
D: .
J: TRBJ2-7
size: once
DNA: TGTGCCAGCAGAGTGGTCGACGAGCAGTACTTC
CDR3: CASRVVDEQYF

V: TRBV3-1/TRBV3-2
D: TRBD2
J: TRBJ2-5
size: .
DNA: TGTGCCAGCAGCCAACAAAACGGACGGCGGGAGCAAGAGACCCAGTACTTC
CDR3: CASSQQNGRREQETQYF

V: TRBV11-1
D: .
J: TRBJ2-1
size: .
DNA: TGTGCCAGCAGCTTAAGACTACAGAACAATGAGCAGTTCTTC
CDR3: CASSLRLQNNEQFF

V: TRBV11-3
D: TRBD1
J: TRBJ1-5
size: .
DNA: TGTGCCAGCAGCTTAGATCTACGGTGGGACAGGGGGCGGGGGAGCAATCAGCCCCAGCATTTT
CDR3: CASSLDLRWDRGRGSNQPQHF

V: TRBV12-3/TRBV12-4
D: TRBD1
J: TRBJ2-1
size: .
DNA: TGTGCCAGCAGCCCAGGGGGATCTGAGCAGTTCTTC
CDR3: CASSPGGSEQFF